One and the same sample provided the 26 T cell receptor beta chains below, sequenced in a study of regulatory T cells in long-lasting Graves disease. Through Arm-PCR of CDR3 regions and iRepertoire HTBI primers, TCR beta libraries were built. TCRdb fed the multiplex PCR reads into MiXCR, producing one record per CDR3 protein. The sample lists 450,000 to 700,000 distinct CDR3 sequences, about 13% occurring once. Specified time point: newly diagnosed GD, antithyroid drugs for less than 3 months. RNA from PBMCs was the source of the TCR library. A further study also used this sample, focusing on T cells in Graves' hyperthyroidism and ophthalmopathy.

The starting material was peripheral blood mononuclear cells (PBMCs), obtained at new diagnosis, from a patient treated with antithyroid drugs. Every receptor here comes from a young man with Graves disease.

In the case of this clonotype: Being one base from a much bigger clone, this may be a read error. The CDR3 DNA reads TGCAGCGTAGTCCGGGACATCTACAATGAGCAGTACTTC. Translated: CSVVRDIYNEQYF. The chain employs TRBV29-1 and TRBJ2-7, with D tentatively TRBD1 (6 bases). Between the trimmed V and J ends, which lost 6 bases and 7 bases, there was a span of 19 bases. Germline CDR1 reads SQVTM; CDR2 reads ANQGSEA. This CDR3 is 13 amino acids long.

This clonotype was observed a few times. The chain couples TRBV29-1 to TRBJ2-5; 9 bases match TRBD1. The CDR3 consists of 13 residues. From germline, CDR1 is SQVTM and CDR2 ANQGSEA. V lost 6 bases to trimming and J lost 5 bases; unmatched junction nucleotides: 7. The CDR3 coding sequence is TGCAGCGTAACAGGGGGCCCGGGGGAGACCCAGTACTTC. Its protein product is CSVTGGPGETQYF.

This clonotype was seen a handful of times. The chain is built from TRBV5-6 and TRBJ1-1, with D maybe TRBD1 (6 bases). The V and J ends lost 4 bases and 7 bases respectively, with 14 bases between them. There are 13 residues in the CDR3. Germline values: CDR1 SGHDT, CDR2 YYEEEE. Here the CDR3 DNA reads TGTGCCAGCAGCCCGGGACAAACAATTGAAGCTTTCTTT. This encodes CASSPGQTIEAFF.

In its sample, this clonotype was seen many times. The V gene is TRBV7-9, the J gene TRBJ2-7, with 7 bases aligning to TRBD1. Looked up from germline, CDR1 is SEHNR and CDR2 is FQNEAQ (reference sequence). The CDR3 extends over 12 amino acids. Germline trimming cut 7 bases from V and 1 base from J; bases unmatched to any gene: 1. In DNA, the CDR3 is TGTGCCAGCACACAGGGGTCCTACGAGCAGTACTTC. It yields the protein CASTQGSYEQYF.

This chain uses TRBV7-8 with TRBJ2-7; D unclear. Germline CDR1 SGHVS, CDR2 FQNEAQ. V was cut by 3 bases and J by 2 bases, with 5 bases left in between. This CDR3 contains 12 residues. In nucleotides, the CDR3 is TGTGCCAGCAGCTTCCTAACCTACGAGCAGTACTTC. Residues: CASSFLTYEQYF.

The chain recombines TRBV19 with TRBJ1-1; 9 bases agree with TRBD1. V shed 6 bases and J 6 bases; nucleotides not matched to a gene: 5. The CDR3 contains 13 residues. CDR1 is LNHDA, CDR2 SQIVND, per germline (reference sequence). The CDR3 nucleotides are TGTGCCAGTAGGGGGACAGGGAGGCCTGAAGCTTTCTTT. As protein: CASRGTGRPEAFF.

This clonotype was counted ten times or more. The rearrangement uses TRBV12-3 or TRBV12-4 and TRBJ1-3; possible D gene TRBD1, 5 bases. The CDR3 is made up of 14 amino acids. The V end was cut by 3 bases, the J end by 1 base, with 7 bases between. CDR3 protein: CASSFRVSGNTIYF. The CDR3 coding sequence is TGTGCCAGCAGTTTCAGGGTTTCTGGAAACACCATATATTTT.

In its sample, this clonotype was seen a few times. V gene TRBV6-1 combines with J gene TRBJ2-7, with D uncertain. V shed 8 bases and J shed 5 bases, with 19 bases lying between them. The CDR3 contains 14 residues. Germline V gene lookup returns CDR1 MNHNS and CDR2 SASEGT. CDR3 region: CASLPEIGFNEQYF. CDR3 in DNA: TGTGCCAGCCTCCCGGAGATCGGATTTAACGAGCAGTACTTC.

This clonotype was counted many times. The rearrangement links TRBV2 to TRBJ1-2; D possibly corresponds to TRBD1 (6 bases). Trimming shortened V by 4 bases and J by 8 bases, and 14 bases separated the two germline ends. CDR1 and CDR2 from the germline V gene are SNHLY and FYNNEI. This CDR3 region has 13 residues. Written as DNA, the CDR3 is TGTGCCAGCAGTGTCCAGGGGCTCGAAGGCTACACCTTC. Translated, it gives CASSVQGLEGYTF.

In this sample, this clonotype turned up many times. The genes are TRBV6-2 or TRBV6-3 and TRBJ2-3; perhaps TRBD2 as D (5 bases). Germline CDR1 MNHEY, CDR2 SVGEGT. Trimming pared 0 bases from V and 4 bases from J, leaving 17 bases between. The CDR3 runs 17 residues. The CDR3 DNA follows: TGTGCCAGCAGTTACTCGAGATGGGCTAGCTCCCCAGATACGCAGTATTTT. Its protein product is CASSYSRWASSPDTQYF.

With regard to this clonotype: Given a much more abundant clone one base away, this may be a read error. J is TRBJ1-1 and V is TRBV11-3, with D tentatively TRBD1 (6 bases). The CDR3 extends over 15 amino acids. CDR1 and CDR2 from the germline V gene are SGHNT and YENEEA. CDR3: CVSSLEGETATEAFF. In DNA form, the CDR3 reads TGTGTCAGCAGCTTAGAGGGGGAGACAGCGACTGAAGCTTTCTTT. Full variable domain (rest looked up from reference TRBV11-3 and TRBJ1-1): EAGVVQSPRYKIIEKKQPVAFWCNPISGHNTLYWYLQNLGQGPELLIRYENEEAVDDSQLPKDRFSAERLKGVDSTLKIQPAELGDSAVYLCVSSLEGETATEAFFGQGTRLTVV.

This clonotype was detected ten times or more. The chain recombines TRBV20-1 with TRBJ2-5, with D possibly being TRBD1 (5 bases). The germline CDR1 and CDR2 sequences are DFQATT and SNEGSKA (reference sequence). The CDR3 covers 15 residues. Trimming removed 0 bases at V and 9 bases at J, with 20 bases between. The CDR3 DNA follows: TGCAGTGCTAGAGATCAATTGACAGCATGGGCGGCCCAGTACTTC. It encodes CSARDQLTAWAAQYF.

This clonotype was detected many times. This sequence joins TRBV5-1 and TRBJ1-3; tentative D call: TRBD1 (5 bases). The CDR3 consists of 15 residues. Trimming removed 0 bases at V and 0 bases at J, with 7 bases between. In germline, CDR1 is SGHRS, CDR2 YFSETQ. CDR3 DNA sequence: TGCGCCAGCAGCTTGGGGGACGGCTCTGGAAACACCATATATTTT. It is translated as CASSLGDGSGNTIYF.

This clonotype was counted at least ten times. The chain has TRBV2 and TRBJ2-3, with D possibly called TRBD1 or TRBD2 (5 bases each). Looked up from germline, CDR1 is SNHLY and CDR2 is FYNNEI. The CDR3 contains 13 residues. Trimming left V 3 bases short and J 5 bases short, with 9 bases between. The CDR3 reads CASSEGVRDTQYF. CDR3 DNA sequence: TGTGCCAGCAGTGAGGGGGTTAGAGATACGCAGTATTTT.

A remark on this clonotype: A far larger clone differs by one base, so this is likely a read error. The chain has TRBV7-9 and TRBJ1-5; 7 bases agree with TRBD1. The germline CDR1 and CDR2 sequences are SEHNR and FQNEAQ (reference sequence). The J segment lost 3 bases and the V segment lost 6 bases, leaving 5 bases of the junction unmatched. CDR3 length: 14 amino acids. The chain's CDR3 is CASRPGTVNQPQHF. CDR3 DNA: TGTGCCAGCAGGCCCGGGACAGTCAATCAGCCCCAGCATTTT.

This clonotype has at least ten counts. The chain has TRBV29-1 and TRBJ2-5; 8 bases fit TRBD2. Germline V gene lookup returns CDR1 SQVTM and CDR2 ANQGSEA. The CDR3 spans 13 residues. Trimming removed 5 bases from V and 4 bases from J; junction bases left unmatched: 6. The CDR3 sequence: CSVKAGEGETQYF. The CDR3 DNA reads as TGCAGCGTTAAAGCGGGAGAGGGAGAGACCCAGTACTTC.

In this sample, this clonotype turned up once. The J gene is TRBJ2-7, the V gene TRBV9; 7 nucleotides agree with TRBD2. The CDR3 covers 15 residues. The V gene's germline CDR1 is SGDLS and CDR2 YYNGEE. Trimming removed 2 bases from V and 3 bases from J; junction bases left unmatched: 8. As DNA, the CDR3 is TGTGCCAGCAGCGTTTCAGGCTCTAGCGGCTACGAGCAGTACTTC. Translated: CASSVSGSSGYEQYF. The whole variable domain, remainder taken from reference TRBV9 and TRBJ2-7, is DSGVTQTPKHLITATGQRVTLRCSPRSGDLSVYWYQQSLDQGLQFLIQYYNGEERAKGNILERFSAQQFPDLHSELNLSSLELGDSALYFCASSVSGSSGYEQYFGPGTRLTVT.

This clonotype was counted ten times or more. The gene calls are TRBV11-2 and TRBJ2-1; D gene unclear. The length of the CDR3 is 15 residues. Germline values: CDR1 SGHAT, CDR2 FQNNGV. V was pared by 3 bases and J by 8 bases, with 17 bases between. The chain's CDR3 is CASSFQDARLYEQFF. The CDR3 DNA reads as TGTGCCAGCAGCTTTCAGGACGCCCGGTTGTATGAGCAGTTCTTC.

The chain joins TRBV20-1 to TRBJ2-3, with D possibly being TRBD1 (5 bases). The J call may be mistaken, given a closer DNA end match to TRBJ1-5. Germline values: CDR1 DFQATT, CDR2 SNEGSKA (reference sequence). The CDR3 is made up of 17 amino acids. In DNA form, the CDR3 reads TGCAGTGCTTCACCGGGTTGGGGCGAGATTATTACAGATACGCAGCATTTT. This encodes CSASPGWGEIITDTQHF.

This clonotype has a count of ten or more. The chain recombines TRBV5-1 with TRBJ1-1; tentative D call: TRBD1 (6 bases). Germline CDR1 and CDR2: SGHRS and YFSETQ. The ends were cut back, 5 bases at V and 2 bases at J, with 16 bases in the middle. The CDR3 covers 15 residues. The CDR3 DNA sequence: TGCGCCAGCAGTCCCTACAGGGCTTTCAACACTGAAGCTTTCTTT. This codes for CASSPYRAFNTEAFF.

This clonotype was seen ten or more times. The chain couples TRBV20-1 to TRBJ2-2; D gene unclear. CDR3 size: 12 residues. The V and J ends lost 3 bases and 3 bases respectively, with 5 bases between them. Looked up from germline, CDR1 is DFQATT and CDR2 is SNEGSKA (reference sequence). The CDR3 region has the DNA TGCAGTGCTAGCAAGGACACCGGGGAGCTGTTTTTT. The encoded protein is CSASKDTGELFF.

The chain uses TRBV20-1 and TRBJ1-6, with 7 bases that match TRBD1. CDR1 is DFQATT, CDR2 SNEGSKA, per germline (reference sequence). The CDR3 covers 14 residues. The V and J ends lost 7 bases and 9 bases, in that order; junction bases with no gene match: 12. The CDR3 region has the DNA TGCAGTGTCGCCAGGGGGGGTTTAGGTTCACCCCTCCACTTT. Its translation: CSVARGGLGSPLHF.

CDR3 nucleotides: TGTGCCTGGAGTGCCGATCTTGAGCAGTTCTTC. It is translated as CAWSADLEQFF. This rearrangement joins TRBV30 to TRBJ2-1; D is undetermined. Germline lookup yields CDR1 GTSNPN and CDR2 SVGIG (reference sequence). V was clipped by 1 base and J by 9 bases, with 7 bases between them. There are 11 residues in the CDR3.

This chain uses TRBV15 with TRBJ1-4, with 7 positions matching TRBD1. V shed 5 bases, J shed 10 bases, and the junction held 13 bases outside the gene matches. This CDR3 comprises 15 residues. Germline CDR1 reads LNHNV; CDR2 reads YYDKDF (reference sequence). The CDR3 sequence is CATSGTTGRSGKLFF. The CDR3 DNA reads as TGTGCCACCAGCGGCACGACAGGGAGAAGTGGAAAACTGTTTTTT.

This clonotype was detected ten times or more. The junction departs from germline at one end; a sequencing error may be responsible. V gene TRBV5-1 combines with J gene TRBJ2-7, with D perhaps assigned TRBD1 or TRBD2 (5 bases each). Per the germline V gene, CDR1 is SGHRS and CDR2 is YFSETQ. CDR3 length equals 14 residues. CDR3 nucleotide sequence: TGTGCCAGCAGCTTGGGGGAGTGGGTATACGAGCAGTACTTC. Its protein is CASSLGEWVYEQYF.

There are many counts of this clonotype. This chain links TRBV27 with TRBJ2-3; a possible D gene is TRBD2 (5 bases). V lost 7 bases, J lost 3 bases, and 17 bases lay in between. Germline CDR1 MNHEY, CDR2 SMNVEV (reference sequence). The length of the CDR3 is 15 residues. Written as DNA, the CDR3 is TGTGCCAGCAAAGGAACTTGGCGGGCGACAGATACGCAGTATTTT. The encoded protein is CASKGTWRATDTQYF.